Included here is one T cell receptor (beta chain) sequence, with context. One end of the junction does not line up with germline, which may come from a read error. This specimen comes from a study of tumor and adjacent non-tumor tissue in lung cancer. Study-level information: Stage I to III disease affected about nine men and 5 women aged roughly 31 to 76.

The library came from three nested PCR rounds adapted from ARM-PCR protocols. Each CDR3 protein gets one entry after TCRdb re-called the multiplex PCR reads with MiXCR. The sample comprises 80,000 to 100,000 distinct CDR3 sequences, more than 80% of which are singletons, and roughly 29% rests with the top ten. The CDR3 length is 16 residues. Germline V gives CDR1 SGHTA, CDR2 FQGNSA. The template was RNA from unsorted bulk tissue. More than 3 cm separated this lung sample from the edge of the tumor. The chain employs TRBV7-2 and TRBJ2-1; 7 bases line up with TRBD2. Sequenced input: distant non-tumor lung tissue. This receptor was taken from a man aged 55 to 70 with small cell lung cancer. The CDR3 loop is CASSLKSGNSYNEQFF. CDR3 DNA: TGTGCCAGCAGCTTAAAGAGCGGGAACTCCTATAATGAGCAGTTCTTC.